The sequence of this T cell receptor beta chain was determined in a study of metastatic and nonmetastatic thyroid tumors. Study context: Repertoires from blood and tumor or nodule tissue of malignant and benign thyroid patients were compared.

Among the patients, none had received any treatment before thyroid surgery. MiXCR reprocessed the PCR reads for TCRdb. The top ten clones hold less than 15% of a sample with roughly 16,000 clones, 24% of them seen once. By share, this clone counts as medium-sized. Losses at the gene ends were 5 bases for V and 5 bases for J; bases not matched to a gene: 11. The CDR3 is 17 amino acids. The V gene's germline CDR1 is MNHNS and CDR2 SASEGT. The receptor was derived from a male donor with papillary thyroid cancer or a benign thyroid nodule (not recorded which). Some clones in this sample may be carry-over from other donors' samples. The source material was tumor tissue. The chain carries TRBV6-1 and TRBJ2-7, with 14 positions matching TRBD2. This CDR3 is CASSSPGLAGGSNEQYF. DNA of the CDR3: TGTGCCAGCAGTTCCCCAGGACTAGCGGGAGGTAGTAACGAGCAGTACTTC.